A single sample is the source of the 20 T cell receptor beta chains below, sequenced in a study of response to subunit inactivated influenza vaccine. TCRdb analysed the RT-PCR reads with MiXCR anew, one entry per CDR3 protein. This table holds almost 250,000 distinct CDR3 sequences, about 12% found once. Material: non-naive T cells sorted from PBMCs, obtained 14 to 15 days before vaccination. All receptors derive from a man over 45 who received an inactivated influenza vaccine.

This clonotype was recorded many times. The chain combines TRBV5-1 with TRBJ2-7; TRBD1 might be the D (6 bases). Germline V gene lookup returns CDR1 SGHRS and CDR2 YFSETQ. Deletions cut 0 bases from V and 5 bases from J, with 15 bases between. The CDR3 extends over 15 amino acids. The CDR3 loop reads CASSLASQGIDEQYF. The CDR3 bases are TGCGCCAGCAGCTTGGCCTCACAGGGAATCGACGAGCAGTACTTC.

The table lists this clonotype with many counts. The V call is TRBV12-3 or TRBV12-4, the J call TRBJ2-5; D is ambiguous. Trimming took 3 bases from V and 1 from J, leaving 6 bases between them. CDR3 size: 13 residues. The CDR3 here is CASSFPPQETQYF. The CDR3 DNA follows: TGTGCCAGCAGTTTCCCGCCCCAAGAGACCCAGTACTTC.

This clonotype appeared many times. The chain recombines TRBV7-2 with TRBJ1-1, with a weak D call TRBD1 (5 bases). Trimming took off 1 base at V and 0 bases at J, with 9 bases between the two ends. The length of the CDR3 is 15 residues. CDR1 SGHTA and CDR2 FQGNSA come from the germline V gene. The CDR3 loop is CASSLGGGMNTEAFF. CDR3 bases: TGTGCCAGCAGCTTAGGGGGCGGGATGAACACTGAAGCTTTCTTT.

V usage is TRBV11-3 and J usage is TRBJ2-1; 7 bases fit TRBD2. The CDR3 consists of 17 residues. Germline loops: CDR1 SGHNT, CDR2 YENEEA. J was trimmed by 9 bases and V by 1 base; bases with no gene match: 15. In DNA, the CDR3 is TGTGCCAGCAGCTTAGGGCTCGGAGAGGGAGGGCTGGGTGAGCAGTTCTTC. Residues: CASSLGLGEGGLGEQFF.

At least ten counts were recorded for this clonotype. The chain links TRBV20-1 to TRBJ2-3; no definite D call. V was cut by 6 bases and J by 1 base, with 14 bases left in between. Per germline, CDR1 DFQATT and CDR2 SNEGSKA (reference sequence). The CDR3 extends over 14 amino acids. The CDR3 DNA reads TGCAGTGCCCTGGAACCTCTAGGCACAGATACGCAGTATTTT. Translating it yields CSALEPLGTDTQYF.

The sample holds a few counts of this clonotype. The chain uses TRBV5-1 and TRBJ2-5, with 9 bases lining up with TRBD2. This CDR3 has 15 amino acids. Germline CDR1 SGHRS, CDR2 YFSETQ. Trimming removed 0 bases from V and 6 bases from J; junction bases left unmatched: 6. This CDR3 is CASSLEAGGPKTQYF. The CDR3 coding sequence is TGCGCCAGCAGCTTGGAGGCGGGGGGGCCGAAGACCCAGTACTTC.

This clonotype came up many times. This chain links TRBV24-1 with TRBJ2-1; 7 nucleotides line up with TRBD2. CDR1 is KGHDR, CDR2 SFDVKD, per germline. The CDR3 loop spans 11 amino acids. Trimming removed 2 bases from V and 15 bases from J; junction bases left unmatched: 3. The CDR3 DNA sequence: TGTGCCACCAGTGATTGGGACTACCTGTTCTTC. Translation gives CATSDWDYLFF.

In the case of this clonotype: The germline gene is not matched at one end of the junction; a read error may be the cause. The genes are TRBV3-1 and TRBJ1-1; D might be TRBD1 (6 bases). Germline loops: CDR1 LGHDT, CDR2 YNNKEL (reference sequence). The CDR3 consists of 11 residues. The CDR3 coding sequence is TGTGCCAGCAGCCAAGAATATGACAGGCGATTT. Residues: CASSQEYDRRF.

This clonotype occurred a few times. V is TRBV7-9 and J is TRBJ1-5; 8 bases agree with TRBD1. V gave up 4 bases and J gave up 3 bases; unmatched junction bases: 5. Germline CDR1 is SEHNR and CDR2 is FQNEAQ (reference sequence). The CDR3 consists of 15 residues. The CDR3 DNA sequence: TGTGCCAGCAGCTCTTCGGACAGGGTCAATCAGCCCCAGCATTTT. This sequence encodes CASSSSDRVNQPQHF.

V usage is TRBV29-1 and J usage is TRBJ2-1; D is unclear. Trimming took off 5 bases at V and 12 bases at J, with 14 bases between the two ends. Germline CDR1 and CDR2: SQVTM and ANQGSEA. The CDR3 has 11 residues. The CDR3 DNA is TGCAGCGTTACAATGGGCCTGGGGCAGTTCTTC. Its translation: CSVTMGLGQFF.

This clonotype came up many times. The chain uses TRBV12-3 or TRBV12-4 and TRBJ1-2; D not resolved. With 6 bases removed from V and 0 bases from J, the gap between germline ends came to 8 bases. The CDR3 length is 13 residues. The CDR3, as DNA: TGTGCCAGCAGCCCCCAAGCTAACTATGGCTACACCTTC. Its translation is CASSPQANYGYTF.

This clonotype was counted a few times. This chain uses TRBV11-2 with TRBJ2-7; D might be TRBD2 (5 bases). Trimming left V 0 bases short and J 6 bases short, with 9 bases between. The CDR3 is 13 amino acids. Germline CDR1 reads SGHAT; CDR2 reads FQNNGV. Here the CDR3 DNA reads TGTGCCAGCAGCTTAGATGCGAGGGCCGAGCAGTACTTC. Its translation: CASSLDARAEQYF.

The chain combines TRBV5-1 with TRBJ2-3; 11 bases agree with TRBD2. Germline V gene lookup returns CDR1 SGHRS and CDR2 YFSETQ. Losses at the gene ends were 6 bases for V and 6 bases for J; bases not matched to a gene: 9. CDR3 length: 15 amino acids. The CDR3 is CASTAMTSGADTQYF. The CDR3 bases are TGCGCCAGCACGGCGATGACTAGCGGGGCGGATACGCAGTATTTT.

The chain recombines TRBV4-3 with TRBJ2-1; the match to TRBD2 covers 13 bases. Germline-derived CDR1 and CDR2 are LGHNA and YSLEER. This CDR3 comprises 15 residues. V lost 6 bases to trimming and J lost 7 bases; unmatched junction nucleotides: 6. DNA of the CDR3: TGCGCCAGCAGGCTTACTAGCGGGGGGGCTAATGAGCAGTTCTTC. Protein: CASRLTSGGANEQFF.

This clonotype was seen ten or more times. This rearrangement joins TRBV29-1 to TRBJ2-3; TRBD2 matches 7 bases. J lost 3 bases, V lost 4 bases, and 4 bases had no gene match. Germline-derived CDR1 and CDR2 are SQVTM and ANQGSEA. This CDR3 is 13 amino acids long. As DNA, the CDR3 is TGCAGCGTTGCGGCGGGAGTGACAGATACGCAGTATTTT. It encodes CSVAAGVTDTQYF.

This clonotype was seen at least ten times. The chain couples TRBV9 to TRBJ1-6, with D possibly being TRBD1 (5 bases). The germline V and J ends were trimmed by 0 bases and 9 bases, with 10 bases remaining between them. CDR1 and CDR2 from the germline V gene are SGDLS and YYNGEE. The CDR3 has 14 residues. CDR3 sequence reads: CASSVATGSSPLHF. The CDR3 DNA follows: TGTGCCAGCAGCGTAGCTACAGGATCTTCACCCCTCCACTTT.

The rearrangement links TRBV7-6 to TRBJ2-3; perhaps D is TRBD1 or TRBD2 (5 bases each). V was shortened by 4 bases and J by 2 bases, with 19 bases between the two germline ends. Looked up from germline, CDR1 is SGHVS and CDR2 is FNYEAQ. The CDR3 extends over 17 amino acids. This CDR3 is CASSSRGGGRNTDTQYF. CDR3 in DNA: TGTGCCAGCAGCTCCCGGGGCGGCGGCAGGAACACAGATACGCAGTATTTT.

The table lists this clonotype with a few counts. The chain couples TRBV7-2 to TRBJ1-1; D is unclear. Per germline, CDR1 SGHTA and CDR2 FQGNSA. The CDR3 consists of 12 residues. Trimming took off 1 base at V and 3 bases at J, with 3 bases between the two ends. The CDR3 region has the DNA TGTGCCAGCAGCTTAGAGGACACTGAAGCTTTCTTT. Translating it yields CASSLEDTEAFF.

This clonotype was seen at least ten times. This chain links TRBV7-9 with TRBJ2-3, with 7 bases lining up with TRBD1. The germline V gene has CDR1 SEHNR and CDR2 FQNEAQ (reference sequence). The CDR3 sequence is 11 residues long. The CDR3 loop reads CAGQFTDTQYF. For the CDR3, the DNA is TGTGCGGGACAGTTCACAGATACGCAGTATTTT.

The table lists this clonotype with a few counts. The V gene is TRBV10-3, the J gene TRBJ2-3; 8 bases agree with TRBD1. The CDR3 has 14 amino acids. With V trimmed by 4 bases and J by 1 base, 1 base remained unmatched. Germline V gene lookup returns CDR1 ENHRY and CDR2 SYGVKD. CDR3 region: CAISAGGGTDTQYF. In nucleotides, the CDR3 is TGTGCCATCAGTGCAGGGGGCGGCACAGATACGCAGTATTTT.